A selection of T cell receptor beta chains follows, all from one sample in a study of T cells in Graves' hyperthyroidism and ophthalmopathy. TCRdb itself ran the multiplex PCR reads through MiXCR, one entry per CDR3 protein. The profile covers fewer than 400,000 distinct CDR3 sequences, with 15% to 18% appearing a single time and 25% to 30% taken by the ten largest. The sequencing input was blood. The source of these receptors is a young woman with Graves' hyperthyroidism that later progressed to Graves' ophthalmopathy. CDR3s include the opening cysteine and the closing phenylalanine or tryptophan. D genes are given only for firm matches. Where a row states a size, it is once, few, many or the class of an expanded clone; other rows omit it.

.	TRBV5-1	many	TRBJ1-1	TGCGCCAGCAGCTCAGGGGATAGAACTGAAGCTTTCTTT	CASSSGDRTEAFF
.	TRBV3-1	many	TRBJ2-1	TGTGCCAGCAGCCAAGCGGCAGAAGCACCCTACAATGAGCAGTTCTTC	CASSQAAEAPYNEQFF
.	TRBV20-1	many	TRBJ2-3	TGCAGTGCTAGCTACACGTACAGCACAGATACGCAGTATTTT	CSASYTYSTDTQYF
.	TRBV12-3/TRBV12-4	many	TRBJ2-5	TGTGCCAGCAGTTTATTTCTAGTAGAGGGTTTTAGGGAGACCCAGTACTTC	CASSLFLVEGFRETQYF
TRBD1	TRBV30	many	TRBJ2-5	TGTGCCTGGAGTGCAGGGGGTGGTGAGACCCAGTACTTC	CAWSAGGGETQYF
.	TRBV7-2	few	TRBJ2-7	TGTGCCGCAGGGAACGGGATTGGTTACGAGCAGTACTTC	CAAGNGIGYEQYF
.	TRBV20-1	many	TRBJ2-7	TGCAGTGCTAGAGGACGGGGAACTAACGAGCAGTACTTC	CSARGRGTNEQYF
TRBD2	TRBV9	.	TRBJ2-3	TGTGCCAGCAGCGCCCAGGGGACTAGCTCTTACAAAGATACGCAGTATTTT	CASSAQGTSSYKDTQYF
.	TRBV5-1	many	TRBJ2-7	TGCGCCAGCAGCCCACAGGGGAGGTCCTACGAGCAGTACTTC	CASSPQGRSYEQYF
.	TRBV28	many	TRBJ2-7	TGTGCCAGCAGCCGAACCTACGAGCAGTACTTC	CASSRTYEQYF
.	TRBV29-1	.	TRBJ2-2	TGCAGCGTTGAACGGACGAACACCGGGGAGCTGTTTTTT	CSVERTNTGELFF
TRBD2	TRBV5-5	once	TRBJ2-1	TGTGCCAGCAGCTTGACCCCCACTAGCGTTGATGAGCAGTTCTTC	CASSLTPTSVDEQFF
.	TRBV27	.	TRBJ1-2	TGTGCCAGCAGTTCGAGGGGTAGCTACACCTTC	CASSSRGSYTF
.	TRBV11-2	many	TRBJ2-6	TGTGCCAGCGCCCCGAACCTGCCAGGGCTGATCTCTGGGGCCAACGTCCTGACTTTC	CASAPNLPGLISGANVLTF
.	TRBV12-3/TRBV12-4	many	TRBJ2-1	TGTGCCAGCAGCGCTACCATAGACCCCGACAATGAGCAGTTCTTC	CASSATIDPDNEQFF
.	TRBV18	.	TRBJ2-1	TGTGCCAGCTCACCTTGGGACCCGAGCTCCTACAATGAGCAGTTCTTC	CASSPWDPSSYNEQFF
.	TRBV6-6	many	TRBJ2-7	TGTGCCAGCAGTTACGGAGAAGCCCTCTACGAGCAGTACTTC	CASSYGEALYEQYF
TRBD2	TRBV28	many	TRBJ2-1	TGTGCCAGCAGCCGGCTAGCGGGACTTAGGAATGAGCAGTTCTTC	CASSRLAGLRNEQFF
.	TRBV27	many	TRBJ2-7	TGTGCCAGCAGTTTATCCCCCCGGCGGGAGCAGTACTTC	CASSLSPRREQYF
.	TRBV6-1	many	TRBJ1-1	TGTGCCAGCAATCAAGTCGGCGGAAACACTGAAGCTTTCTTT	CASNQVGGNTEAFF
.	TRBV11-2	many	TRBJ2-7	TGTGCCAGCAGCTTATGGGTATACGAGCAGTACTTC	CASSLWVYEQYF
TRBD1	TRBV6-5	few	TRBJ2-4	TGTGCCAGCAGTTACGAGGGGACAGGGGGCAACATTCAGTACTTC	CASSYEGTGGNIQYF
TRBD2	TRBV7-9	few	TRBJ2-1	TGTGCCAGCAGGAGGGGCGGGGGCTCCTACAATGAGCAGTTCTTC	CASRRGGGSYNEQFF
TRBD2	TRBV6-2/TRBV6-3	many	TRBJ2-1	TGTGCCAGCAGCTACCCCGTCGGGGGAGAATCGCGGGAGGACAATGAGCAGTTCTTC	CASSYPVGGESREDNEQFF
TRBD1	TRBV27	many	TRBJ1-5	TGTGCCAGCAGTCCTAGGGCAGGGGGCAGCAATCAGCCCCAGCATTTT	CASSPRAGGSNQPQHF
.	TRBV7-9	many	TRBJ2-1	TGTGCCAGCAGCTTAAGTCTAGCCCCTGGGAGCTCCTACAATGAGCAGTTCTTC	CASSLSLAPGSSYNEQFF
.	TRBV10-2	few	TRBJ1-4	TGCGCCAGCAGTGGCGGCAGGCTTAATGAAAAACTGTTTTTT	CASSGGRLNEKLFF
TRBD2	TRBV29-1	many	TRBJ2-3	TGCAGCGTTTCCGCGACTAGCTTTAGCACAGATACGCAGTATTTT	CSVSATSFSTDTQYF
TRBD2	TRBV28	many	TRBJ2-3	TGTGCCAGCAGTTTGGCAACGGGACTATACACAGATACGCAGTATTTT	CASSLATGLYTDTQYF
.	TRBV18	many	TRBJ2-1	TGTGCCAGCTCACCTAACGGGGATTGGGCCTACAATGAGCAGTTCTTC	CASSPNGDWAYNEQFF
.	TRBV28	many	TRBJ1-2	TGTGCCAGCAGTCCCTACCCCTTTACAGGGACCTATGGCTACACCTTC	CASSPYPFTGTYGYTF
.	TRBV7-6	few	TRBJ2-5	TGTGCCAGCAGCTTATTGACCGGCCTACCACAAGAGACCCAGTACTTC	CASSLLTGLPQETQYF
TRBD1	TRBV7-7	.	TRBJ2-3	TGTGCTAGCAGCTTAGGGACAGGGCCCTTGGATACGCAGTATTTT	CASSLGTGPLDTQYF
.	TRBV5-8	many	TRBJ2-5	TGTGCCAGCAGCTTGGAAGCCCCCCCGCGGGAGACCCAGTACTTC	CASSLEAPPRETQYF
TRBD2	TRBV11-2	few	TRBJ2-1	TGTGCCAGCAGCTTGGGACCCTTTAGCGGGAAATACAATGAGCAGTTCTTC	CASSLGPFSGKYNEQFF
.	TRBV19	many	TRBJ1-1	TGTGCCAGTAGTATTAATACAGGGTCTGAAGCTTTCTTT	CASSINTGSEAFF
TRBD2	TRBV6-2/TRBV6-3	many	TRBJ2-2	TGTGCCAGCACAGATCCCCGAGCGGGAGTAGTAATCAGGGAGCTGTTTTTT	CASTDPRAGVVIRELFF
.	TRBV19	many	TRBJ1-1	TGTGCCAGCGCGGCCAGGGTGACTGAAGCTTTCTTT	CASAARVTEAFF
TRBD1	TRBV27	many	TRBJ1-1	TGTGCCAGCAGTTTCCTTGACAGGGCCACTGAAGCTTTCTTT	CASSFLDRATEAFF
.	TRBV7-2	.	TRBJ2-2	TGTGCCAGCAGCTCCATAGGAGTCGTCCGGGCCGGGGAGCTGTTTTTT	CASSSIGVVRAGELFF
.	TRBV10-3	few	TRBJ1-5	TGTGCCATCGGGGGGGGTTCCAATCAGCCCCAGCATTTT	CAIGGGSNQPQHF
TRBD1	TRBV3-1	many	TRBJ2-5	TGTGCCAGCAGCCGTGGACAGGAAATGCAAGAGACCCAGTACTTC	CASSRGQEMQETQYF